One sample yielded the 24 T cell receptor beta chains listed below, sequenced in a study of cytomegalovirus exposure and HLA in healthy donors (dated by TCRdb to the late 2010s). The protocol used for the library was the immunoSEQ multiplex PCR assay. The multiplex PCR relied on a mix of 60 forward primers for TCR Vbeta segments and 13 reverse primers for TCR Jbeta segments. In TCRdb, the immuneACCESS table is reduced to in-frame sequences with V and J assigned. These tables do not hold every clone; where another copy was compared, an unresolved V gene accounts for under half, and the others remain unexplained. Within this sample are some 130,000 clones, with about 80% of them counted one time only. The ten biggest clones cover under 4.5% of the sample. Sequenced material: PBMCs. Receptor source: a middle-aged woman in good health and CMV-seronegative.

The rearrangement links TRBV6-5 to TRBJ2-7; D might be TRBD2 (6 bases). V was cut by 6 bases and J by 2 bases, with 14 bases left in between. The CDR3 spans 14 residues. Germline V gene sequence: CDR1 MNHEY, CDR2 SVGAGI. The CDR3 nucleotides read TGTGCCAGCAGAGACCCCCGGGGGACCTACGAGCAGTACTTC. It encodes CASRDPRGTYEQYF.

This chain links TRBV5-1 with TRBJ2-7, with D hard to call. The V end was cut by 0 bases, the J end by 3 bases, with 7 bases between. This CDR3 spans 13 amino acids. Germline CDR1 and CDR2: SGHRS and YFSETQ. DNA for the CDR3: TGCGCCAGCAGCTTGGAATTCAGCTACGAGCAGTACTTC. It specifies CASSLEFSYEQYF.

The V call is TRBV19, the J call TRBJ2-2; weak D call: TRBD1 (5 bases). The V gene's germline CDR1 is LNHDA and CDR2 SQIVND (reference sequence). With 0 bases removed from V and 4 bases from J, the gap between germline ends came to 18 bases. The CDR3 covers 18 residues. CDR3 amino acids: CASSIDNIRTSRTGELFF. DNA of the CDR3: TGTGCCAGTAGTATAGACAACATTAGGACATCGCGCACCGGGGAGCTGTTTTTT.

This sequence joins TRBV19 and TRBJ1-5, with TRBD1 identical over 9 bases. The CDR3 is 17 amino acids. Germline CDR1 is LNHDA and CDR2 is SQIVND (reference sequence). V was clipped by 7 bases and J by 0 bases; unmatched bases: 10. CDR3: CASTGTGTLYSNQPQHF. The DNA of the CDR3 is TGTGCCAGTACGGGGACAGGGACCCTTTATAGCAATCAGCCCCAGCATTTT.

This clone was found a few times. V gene TRBV2 combines with J gene TRBJ1-6; maybe TRBD1 (6 bases). CDR1 and CDR2 (germline): SNHLY, FYNNEI. The CDR3 length is 13 residues. The germline V and J ends were trimmed by 6 bases and 9 bases, with 12 bases remaining between them. The CDR3 loop reads CASSAGEGSPLHF. CDR3 in DNA: TGTGCCAGCAGCGCAGGGGAGGGTTCACCCCTCCACTTT.

This rearrangement joins TRBV18 to TRBJ1-1; D is unclear. This CDR3 has 12 amino acids. From germline, CDR1 is KGHSH and CDR2 LQKENI. V lost 4 bases to trimming and J lost 1 base, with 4 bases between them. The CDR3 sequence: CASSQQNTEAFF. For the CDR3, the DNA is TGTGCCAGCTCACAGCAGAACACTGAAGCTTTCTTT.

The J gene is TRBJ2-2, the V gene TRBV4-1, with a weak D call TRBD1 (7 bases). The germline CDR1 and CDR2 sequences are MGHRA and YSYEKL. This CDR3 region has 14 residues. Trimming cost V 7 bases and J 4 bases, with 13 bases left between them. The CDR3 DNA is TGCGCCAGCATGTGGCAGGGGGGCACCGGGGAGCTGTTTTTT. Protein product: CASMWQGGTGELFF.

This chain uses TRBV27 with TRBJ2-5; D perhaps matches TRBD2 (6 bases). Germline values: CDR1 MNHEY, CDR2 SMNVEV (reference sequence). The CDR3 consists of 14 residues. Trimming left V 5 bases short and J 5 bases short, with 15 bases between. CDR3 sequence: CASSLQGLLETQYF. Here the CDR3 DNA reads TGTGCCAGCAGTCTCCAGGGACTCCTGGAGACCCAGTACTTC.

This chain links TRBV5-1 with TRBJ2-5; 11 bases align to TRBD2. V dropped 4 bases and J dropped 3; count of bases not matched to a gene: 2. CDR1 and CDR2 (germline): SGHRS, YFSETQ. The length of the CDR3 is 14 residues. The chain's CDR3 is CASSPGLAEETQYF. The CDR3 DNA follows: TGCGCCAGCAGCCCGGGACTAGCGGAAGAGACCCAGTACTTC.

This clone was seen more than once but under ten times. The genes are TRBV7-2 and TRBJ2-7, with TRBD2 matching over 12 bases. After removal of 4 bases from V and 7 bases from J, the junction contained 5 bases not matched to a gene. The CDR3 length is 14 residues. Germline loops: CDR1 SGHTA, CDR2 FQGNSA. The DNA of the CDR3 is TGTGCCAGCAGCTGGACTAGCGGGGAGGGGGAGCAGTACTTC. This gives the protein CASSWTSGEGEQYF.

The chain recombines TRBV27 with TRBJ2-7; 9 positions agree with TRBD1. J gave up 3 bases and V 4 bases, and 4 bases lay outside the gene matches. The CDR3 length is 14 residues. Germline CDR1 reads MNHEY; CDR2 reads SMNVEV (reference sequence). This CDR3 is CASSSGQGIYEQYF. CDR3 coding DNA: TGTGCCAGCAGTTCGGGACAGGGTATCTACGAGCAGTACTTC.

The chain uses TRBV5-1 and TRBJ1-1, with D unresolved. Per germline, CDR1 SGHRS and CDR2 YFSETQ. This CDR3 is built from 14 residues. V lost 2 bases to trimming and J lost 4 bases, with 12 bases between them. In nucleotides, the CDR3 is TGCGCCAGCAGCTTAGAACACCGGGGCACTGAAGCTTTCTTT. Translated, it gives CASSLEHRGTEAFF.

This CDR3 reads CAISGGARTGELFF. The CDR3 DNA is TGTGCCATTTCAGGGGGCGCGAGGACCGGGGAGCTGTTTTTT. The rearrangement uses TRBV10-3 and TRBJ2-2, with 8 bases that match TRBD1. In germline, CDR1 is ENHRY, CDR2 SYGVKD. V was pared by 9 bases and J by 5 bases, with 8 bases of the junction left unmatched. This CDR3 spans 14 amino acids.

The chain has TRBV4-1 and TRBJ1-2, with 7 bases fitting TRBD1. Trimming at V came to 1 base and at J to 2 bases, leaving 4 bases not matched to a gene. The V gene's germline CDR1 is MGHRA and CDR2 YSYEKL. There are 15 residues in the CDR3. DNA of the CDR3: TGCGCCAGCAGCCAAGGACAGGGTCGGAACTATGGCTACACCTTC. It encodes CASSQGQGRNYGYTF.

V gene TRBV7-2 combines with J gene TRBJ2-1; TRBD1 agrees at 8 bases. Germline trimming cut 4 bases from V and 6 bases from J; bases unmatched to any gene: 11. The CDR3 is 16 residues long. Germline CDR1 and CDR2: SGHTA and FQGNSA. CDR3 DNA sequence: TGTGCCAGCAGCTCATTCCCGGGACAGGTTAGCAATGAGCAGTTCTTC. This codes for CASSSFPGQVSNEQFF.

The chain couples TRBV6-1 to TRBJ1-5; 8 bases match TRBD1. The V and J ends lost 1 base and 0 bases, in that order; junction bases with no gene match: 5. The CDR3 contains 17 residues. CDR1 is MNHNS and CDR2 is SASEGT in the germline V gene. The CDR3 DNA follows: TGTGCCAGCAGTGAAGACAGGGGGAAATATAGCAATCAGCCCCAGCATTTT. This codes for CASSEDRGKYSNQPQHF.

The chain employs TRBV27 and TRBJ2-7, with D possibly being TRBD2 (6 bases). This CDR3 is 13 amino acids long. V was shortened by 3 bases and J by 4 bases, with 10 bases between the two germline ends. Germline CDR1 is MNHEY and CDR2 is SMNVEV (reference sequence). The CDR3 protein is CASSFTGAYEQYF. The CDR3 DNA follows: TGTGCCAGCAGTTTTACGGGAGCATACGAGCAGTACTTC.

The V gene is TRBV5-4, the J gene TRBJ1-4, with 10 positions matching TRBD1. J lost 2 bases, V lost 4 bases, and 5 bases had no gene match. The CDR3 loop spans 16 amino acids. Per germline, CDR1 SGHNT and CDR2 YYREEE (reference sequence). This CDR3 reads CASSDRDRGTNEKLFF. The CDR3, as DNA: TGTGCCAGCAGCGACCGGGACAGGGGTACTAATGAAAAACTGTTTTTT.

The chain combines TRBV4-3 with TRBJ2-6, with 8 bases lining up with TRBD2. Germline V gene data show CDR1 as LGHNA and CDR2 as YSLEER. The CDR3 loop spans 22 amino acids. V was clipped by 4 bases and J by 0 bases; unmatched bases: 20. CDR3 DNA: TGCGCCAGCAGCCCGTCTTGTAGCGGGGATCGAATAAACGGCTCTGGGGCCAACGTCCTGACTTTC. This encodes CASSPSCSGDRINGSGANVLTF.

This clone has just one count. The J gene is TRBJ2-3, the V gene TRBV5-1, with 7 positions matching TRBD1. CDR1 is SGHRS and CDR2 is YFSETQ in the germline V gene. CDR3 size: 15 residues. Trimming took 4 bases from V and 0 from J; bases not matched to a gene: 5. Written as DNA, the CDR3 is TGCGCCAGCAGCACTGACAGGGCAAGCACAGATACGCAGTATTTT. Protein product: CASSTDRASTDTQYF.

The chain links TRBV5-1 to TRBJ2-7; tentatively, D is TRBD2 (5 bases). Trimming took off 1 base at V and 9 bases at J, with 17 bases between the two ends. The CDR3 sequence is 14 residues long. CDR1 is SGHRS, CDR2 YFSETQ, per germline. CDR3 DNA: TGCGCCAGCAGCTTGAGCGGAAAGGGATGCATGCAGTACTTC. This translates into CASSLSGKGCMQYF. Together with reference TRBV5-1 and TRBJ2-7, the CDR3 gives the full variable domain: KAGVTQTPRYLIKTRGQQVTLSCSPISGHRSVSWYQQTPGQGLQFLFEYFSETQRNKGNFPGRFSGRQFSNSRSEMNVSTLELGDSALYLCASSLSGKGCMQYFGPGTRLTVT.

The CDR3 bases are TGCGCCAGCAGCTTGGACACCGGGGGCTATGGCTACACCTTC. It specifies CASSLDTGGYGYTF. The chain uses TRBV5-1 and TRBJ1-2; possibly TRBD1 for D (5 bases). Germline V lookup: CDR1 SGHRS, CDR2 YFSETQ. This CDR3 has 14 amino acids. The V end lost 0 bases, the J end lost 4 bases, and 10 bases lay between the germline ends.

The chain has TRBV7-8 and TRBJ2-2, with 7 bases lining up with TRBD1. Germline assignment: CDR1 SGHVS and CDR2 FQNEAQ. This CDR3 contains 17 residues. Losses at the gene ends were 1 base for V and 4 bases for J; bases not matched to a gene: 9. As DNA, the CDR3 is TGTGCCAGCAGCTTAGTCGGGACAGCTAAAATCACCGGGGAGCTGTTTTTT. Protein: CASSLVGTAKITGELFF.

The chain recombines TRBV7-8 with TRBJ2-7; 8 bases map to TRBD2. From germline, CDR1 is SGHVS and CDR2 FQNEAQ. The length of the CDR3 is 16 residues. Losses at the gene ends were 2 bases for V and 3 bases for J; bases not matched to a gene: 9. As DNA, the CDR3 is TGTGCCAGCAGCTTAAGGGTAGCGGGGTGGTTCTACGAGCAGTACTTC. It specifies CASSLRVAGWFYEQYF.